Listed here are 20 T cell receptor beta chains from one sample, sequenced in a study of OX40 agonist ivuxolimab in advanced cancers. Libraries were prepared by immunoSEQ multiplex PCR; TCRdb keeps only in-frame clonotypes and omits some of them. The sample shows about 60,000 clones, around 93% of them seen only once. The input for sequencing was CD4+ or CD8+ T cells sorted from blood, taken in a trial of the OX40 agonist ivuxolimab. The receptors stem from an adult with an advanced solid tumor such as melanoma, head and neck, liver or kidney cancer.

The chain has TRBV29-1 and TRBJ2-7; D may be TRBD1 or TRBD2 (5 bases each). This CDR3 region has 12 residues. Germline-derived CDR1 and CDR2 are SQVTM and ANQGSEA. V lost 6 bases and J 6 bases, leaving 15 bases between the germline ends. The CDR3 reads CSVFRDRGEQYF. In DNA form, the CDR3 reads TGCAGCGTCTTCCGGGACCGGGGCGAGCAGTACTTC.

About this clone: One junction end does not reproduce the germline sequence, and a read error may be involved. This rearrangement joins TRBV2 to TRBJ1-6, with unresolved D. CDR3 length: 15 residues. The germline V gene has CDR1 SNHLY and CDR2 FYNNEI. The CDR3 DNA reads TGTGCCGGCAGAGGGCCTTCGGGTGTTAATTCACCCCTCCACTTT. It translates to CAGRGPSGVNSPLHF.

The genes are TRBV29-1 and TRBJ1-1; 8 positions agree with TRBD1. The germline gives CDR1 SQVTM, CDR2 ANQGSEA. The CDR3 sequence is 13 residues long. V dropped 7 bases and J dropped 7; count of bases not matched to a gene: 11. In DNA form, the CDR3 reads TGCAGCGGACGAGGGACAGGAGAACTTGAAGCTTTCTTT. Amino acid sequence: CSGRGTGELEAFF. Combining the CDR3 with reference TRBV29-1 and TRBJ1-1 gives the whole variable domain SAVISQKPSRDICQRGTSLTIQCQVDSQVTMMFWYRQQPGQSLTLIATANQGSEATYESGFVIDKFPISRPNLTFSTLTVSNMSPEDSSIYLCSGRGTGELEAFFGQGTRLTVV.

The J gene is TRBJ1-2, the V gene TRBV7-9; no reliable D call. The V end lost 6 bases, the J end lost 6 bases, and 11 bases lay between the germline ends. The CDR3 is 12 amino acids. In germline, CDR1 is SEHNR, CDR2 FQNEAQ (reference sequence). CDR3 protein: CASRDVSDGYTF. In DNA form, the CDR3 reads TGTGCCAGCAGGGACGTTTCGGATGGCTACACCTTC.

This rearrangement joins TRBV2 to TRBJ1-2, with a tentative D call TRBD1 (5 bases). The CDR3 contains 13 residues. In germline, CDR1 is SNHLY, CDR2 FYNNEI. V lost 8 bases, J lost 6 bases, and 16 bases lay in between. CDR3 residues: CASSPDTTNGYTF. In DNA, the CDR3 is TGTGCCAGCTCCCCGGACACCACGAATGGCTACACCTTC.

This clone has only one observation. V usage is TRBV5-6 and J usage is TRBJ1-1; 10 bases are a match to TRBD1. The V and J ends lost 3 bases and 1 base, in that order; junction bases with no gene match: 6. This CDR3 is built from 16 residues. CDR1 is SGHDT, CDR2 YYEEEE, per germline. CDR3 amino acids: CASSWGTGAKNTEAFF. The CDR3 nucleotides are TGTGCCAGCAGCTGGGGGACAGGGGCGAAGAACACTGAAGCTTTCTTT.

V is TRBV27 and J is TRBJ1-1; 8 nucleotides line up with TRBD1. CDR3 length: 15 residues. V lost 2 bases to trimming and J lost 4 bases; unmatched junction nucleotides: 6. The germline gives CDR1 MNHEY, CDR2 SMNVEV (reference sequence). The CDR3 nucleotides are TGTGCCAGCAGTTTAAGACAGGGGTTGGGCACTGAAGCTTTCTTT. Protein product: CASSLRQGLGTEAFF.

This clone is a singleton in its sample. This chain joins TRBV4-2 and TRBJ1-5, with D perhaps matching TRBD1 (6 bases). Germline V gives CDR1 LGHNA, CDR2 YNFKEQ. The CDR3 is made up of 16 amino acids. Trimming cost V 1 base and J 3 bases, with 13 bases left between them. The CDR3 DNA follows: TGTGCCAGCAGCCAAGGCAGGGGAAGGAACAATCAGCCCCAGCATTTT. As protein: CASSQGRGRNNQPQHF.

J is TRBJ1-3 and V is TRBV5-1; no reliable D call. Germline CDR1 SGHRS, CDR2 YFSETQ. The V end was cut by 5 bases, the J end by 0 bases, with 12 bases between. This CDR3 is 15 amino acids long. The CDR3 sequence is CASRDRLTSGNTIYF. Here the CDR3 DNA reads TGCGCCAGCAGAGACCGACTCACCTCTGGAAACACCATATATTTT.

The CDR3 DNA is TGTGCCAGCAGTCCGTCAGAAACAACTAATGAAAAACTGTTTTTT. This sequence encodes CASSPSETTNEKLFF. This chain joins TRBV27 and TRBJ1-4; D is unresolved. Deletions cut 5 bases from V and 0 bases from J, with 10 bases between. Germline values: CDR1 MNHEY, CDR2 SMNVEV (reference sequence). This CDR3 spans 15 amino acids. Drawing the rest from reference TRBV27 and TRBJ1-4, the complete variable domain is EAQVTQNPRYLITVTGKKLTVTCSQNMNHEYMSWYRQDPGLGLRQIYYSMNVEVTDKGDVPEGYKVSRKEKRNFPLILESPSPNQTSLYFCASSPSETTNEKLFFGSGTQLSVL.

The chain recombines TRBV28 with TRBJ1-5; 7 nucleotides line up with TRBD1. CDR3 length: 13 residues. The trim removed 8 bases at V and 10 bases at J, leaving 11 bases unmatched. Germline CDR1 reads MDHEN; CDR2 reads SYDVKM. The CDR3 nucleotides are TGTGCCAGCGGACAGGAGGCCTTCGGACCCCAGCATTTT. Translation: CASGQEAFGPQHF.

This chain joins TRBV11-2 and TRBJ1-5; D gene uncertain. The V end was cut by 1 base, the J end by 6 bases, with 7 bases between. The CDR3 runs to 13 residues. Germline CDR1 and CDR2: SGHAT and FQNNGV. CDR3: CASSLALGQPQHF. DNA of the CDR3: TGTGCCAGCAGCTTAGCCTTAGGTCAGCCCCAGCATTTT.

In this sample, this clone turned up once. The J gene is TRBJ1-2, the V gene TRBV9; 8 bases line up with TRBD1. Trimming at V came to 4 bases and at J to 1 base, leaving 18 bases not matched to a gene. The CDR3 extends over 19 amino acids. Germline CDR1 SGDLS, CDR2 YYNGEE. DNA for the CDR3: TGTGCCAGCAGCACACACCAAGGACAGGGAGGTGGATTTAACTATGGCTACACCTTC. Amino acid sequence: CASSTHQGQGGGFNYGYTF.

This clone came up a few times. The V call is TRBV30, the J call TRBJ2-2; D is unclear. The CDR3 length is 11 residues. V was cut by 4 bases and J by 3 bases, with 3 bases left in between. The germline V gene encodes CDR1 GTSNPN and CDR2 SVGIG (reference sequence). As DNA, the CDR3 is TGTGCCTGGAAATACACCGGGGAGCTGTTTTTT. Translation: CAWKYTGELFF.

The chain links TRBV4-2 to TRBJ2-5; a weak D match, TRBD2 (5 bases). Looked up from germline, CDR1 is LGHNA and CDR2 is YNFKEQ. Trimming stripped 4 bases from V and 2 bases from J, with 8 bases between. There are 13 residues in the CDR3. This CDR3 is CASSREGQETQYF. DNA of the CDR3: TGTGCCAGCAGCCGAGAGGGACAAGAGACCCAGTACTTC.

For the CDR3, the DNA is TGTGCCAGCAAGGGACTGCGAAACACTGAAGCTTTCTTT. This sequence encodes CASKGLRNTEAFF. The chain carries TRBV7-2 and TRBJ1-1, with TRBD1 as a possible D gene (5 bases). The V and J ends lost 7 bases and 2 bases respectively, with 11 bases between them. The CDR3 contains 13 residues. CDR1 is SGHTA and CDR2 is FQGNSA in the germline V gene.

This rearrangement joins TRBV5-1 to TRBJ2-1; D gene uncertain. V lost 3 bases to trimming and J lost 8 bases, with 15 bases between them. The length of the CDR3 is 14 residues. Germline CDR1 and CDR2: SGHRS and YFSETQ. The CDR3 spells CASSSFRGSDEQFF. CDR3 DNA sequence: TGCGCCAGCAGCTCTTTCCGAGGATCCGATGAGCAGTTCTTC.

The rearrangement links TRBV6-1 to TRBJ1-3; D unclear. In germline, CDR1 is MNHNS, CDR2 SASEGT. With 9 bases removed from V and 2 bases from J, the gap between germline ends came to 14 bases. This CDR3 region has 14 residues. This CDR3 is CASIYDMPGNTIYF. The CDR3 DNA follows: TGTGCCAGTATATACGACATGCCTGGAAACACCATATATTTT.

This clone was detected once. The rearrangement joins TRBV28 to TRBJ2-7; 9 bases align to TRBD1. Germline V lookup: CDR1 MDHEN, CDR2 SYDVKM. Germline trimming cut 6 bases from V and 9 bases from J; bases unmatched to any gene: 9. CDR3 length: 13 residues. The CDR3 DNA reads as TGTGCCAGCAGCGGGACAGGGTATGAAGGGCAGTACTTC. Protein product: CASSGTGYEGQYF.

This clone appeared a single time. V gene TRBV18 combines with J gene TRBJ2-1, with a tentative D call TRBD1 (6 bases). CDR1 and CDR2 from the germline V gene are KGHSH and LQKENI. This CDR3 comprises 14 residues. V gave up 4 bases and J gave up 7 bases, with 14 bases separating them. In nucleotides, the CDR3 is TGTGCCAGCTCACAGGGGGTTTGGGATAATGAGCAGTTCTTC. Translating it yields CASSQGVWDNEQFF.